The clone carrying this TCR beta chain was picked up many times. TCRdb passed the 5' RACE reads through MiXCR, listing each CDR3 protein once. The sample has tens of thousands of distinct CDR3 sequences; 4% to 6% are singletons. This specimen comes from a study of spatial heterogeneity in lung cancer. CDR1 is KGHSY and CDR2 is FQNENV in the germline V gene. Trimming stripped 2 bases from V and 8 bases from J, with 15 bases between. CDR3 length equals 14 residues. Time point reported: sample taken at primary tumor resection. The sequenced material consisted of unsorted whole RNA from tumor, nontumor lung or frozen PBMC.

The sequencing here drew on PBMCs, taken at surgery. V usage is TRBV16 and J usage is TRBJ1-2, with D maybe TRBD1 (6 bases). The TCR sequence derives from a female donor with early-stage non-small cell lung cancer. CDR3 sequence (DNA): TGTGCCAGCAGCCAAATTGAACAGGGTGGAGGCTACACCTTC. Its protein product is CASSQIEQGGGYTF.